These 26 T cell receptor beta chains came from one sample sequenced in a study of T cell changes during pregnancy in multiple sclerosis. Method: immunoSEQ multiplex PCR; TCRdb's copy keeps in-frame clones and lacks some. This table has some 79,000 clones, 90% to 95% appearing once. The sequenced sample was CD4+ T cells from peripheral blood mononuclear cells, obtained in the second trimester of pregnancy. All receptors derive from a female donor with multiple sclerosis, enrolled in a pregnancy study.

The rearrangement joins TRBV30 to TRBJ2-3; 9 bases line up with TRBD1. V lost 4 bases, J lost 5 bases, and 4 bases stayed unmatched. This CDR3 has 13 residues. Germline assignment: CDR1 GTSNPN and CDR2 SVGIG (reference sequence). In DNA, the CDR3 is TGTGCCTGGACACGGACAGGGGAAGATACGCAGTATTTT. Its translation is CAWTRTGEDTQYF.

This chain connects TRBV5-1 to TRBJ2-7, with TRBD2 matching 9 bases. The V gene end was trimmed by 6 bases and the J gene end by 7 bases; junction bases not matched to a gene: 17. CDR1 and CDR2 (germline): SGHRS, YFSETQ. The CDR3 extends over 16 amino acids. CDR3 sequence reads: CASKGGRANKNWEQYF. The CDR3 bases are TGCGCCAGCAAGGGCGGGAGGGCCAACAAAAATTGGGAGCAGTACTTC. The complete variable domain, with remaining parts taken from reference TRBV5-1 and TRBJ2-7, reads KAGVTQTPRYLIKTRGQQVTLSCSPISGHRSVSWYQQTPGQGLQFLFEYFSETQRNKGNFPGRFSGRQFSNSRSEMNVSTLELGDSALYLCASKGGRANKNWEQYFGPGTRLTVT.

The CDR3 sequence: CASSPGGGPAYEQYF. CDR3 DNA sequence: TGTGCCAGCAGCCCGGGGGGGGGTCCCGCCTACGAGCAGTACTTC. This chain links TRBV9 with TRBJ2-7, with 8 positions matching TRBD2. Germline lookup yields CDR1 SGDLS and CDR2 YYNGEE. Trimming removed 4 bases from V and 2 bases from J; junction bases left unmatched: 8. This CDR3 is 15 amino acids long.

The count of this clone is one. This chain's CDR3 is CASSSRTKRDLNEQFF. CDR3 nucleotides: TGTGCCAGCAGTTCTAGGACTAAGCGGGACTTAAATGAGCAGTTCTTC. This chain connects TRBV6-5 to TRBJ2-1; 7 bases match TRBD2. V was clipped by 4 bases and J by 7 bases; unmatched bases: 13. In germline, CDR1 is MNHEY, CDR2 SVGAGI. The CDR3 runs to 16 residues.

The chain is built from TRBV19 and TRBJ2-7; D is possibly TRBD2 (5 bases). Deletions cut 2 bases from V and 4 bases from J, with 12 bases between. The CDR3 totals 14 residues. Germline loops: CDR1 LNHDA, CDR2 SQIVND (reference sequence). CDR3 nucleotides: TGTGCCAGTAGTATACAGCCCAGCGGTTACGAGCAGTACTTC. It codes for CASSIQPSGYEQYF.

In this sample, this clone turned up once. The J gene is TRBJ2-2, the V gene TRBV27; 12 bases map to TRBD1. After removal of 2 bases from V and 4 bases from J, the junction contained 8 bases not matched to a gene. The CDR3 extends over 18 amino acids. Per germline, CDR1 MNHEY and CDR2 SMNVEV (reference sequence). This CDR3 reads CASSLGTGGKIGTGELFF. In DNA form, the CDR3 reads TGTGCCAGCAGTTTAGGGACAGGGGGCAAGATAGGCACCGGGGAGCTGTTTTTT.

The chain couples TRBV7-2 to TRBJ1-5, with 10 bases identical to TRBD1. Germline loops: CDR1 SGHTA, CDR2 FQGNSA. Trimming cost V 5 bases and J 1 base; bases outside gene matches: 11. This CDR3 region has 18 residues. The chain's CDR3 is CASSPGTGVSGSNQPQHF. CDR3 DNA: TGTGCCAGCAGCCCCGGGACAGGGGTTTCGGGCAGCAATCAGCCCCAGCATTTT.

Points on this clone: Germline is not matched at one junction end, which may reflect a read error. V usage is TRBV6-6 and J usage is TRBJ2-7, with TRBD2 matching over 8 bases. Germline CDR1 MNHNY, CDR2 SVGAGI (reference sequence). The CDR3 has 12 amino acids. CDR3 bases: TGTGCCAGCAGTTACTCGGGGACTAGTCGGTCATTC. It specifies CASSYSGTSRSF.

This sequence joins TRBV6-1 and TRBJ2-7; TRBD1 matches 8 bases. Trimming took 6 bases from V and 3 from J; bases not matched to a gene: 7. CDR1 is MNHNS, CDR2 SASEGT, per germline. The CDR3 totals 14 residues. CDR3 protein: CASSDRGSFYEQYF. CDR3 in DNA: TGTGCCAGCAGCGACAGGGGCTCGTTCTACGAGCAGTACTTC.

This clone was picked up one time. The chain links TRBV5-1 to TRBJ2-1; D unresolved. Per the germline V gene, CDR1 is SGHRS and CDR2 is YFSETQ. V was shortened by 5 bases and J by 1 base, with 22 bases between the two germline ends. The CDR3 totals 18 residues. CDR3 region: CASRVNLAAVGSYNEQFF. In nucleotides, the CDR3 is TGCGCCAGCAGGGTCAACCTTGCGGCTGTTGGGTCCTACAATGAGCAGTTCTTC.

The V call is TRBV2, the J call TRBJ2-7; 7 positions agree with TRBD2. V was clipped by 6 bases and J by 2 bases; unmatched bases: 7. The CDR3 runs to 14 residues. Germline assignment: CDR1 SNHLY and CDR2 FYNNEI. CDR3 nucleotide sequence: TGTGCCAGCAGAGAAACTAGCGTACCCTACGAGCAGTACTTC. Protein: CASRETSVPYEQYF. Drawing the rest from reference TRBV2 and TRBJ2-7, the complete variable domain is EPEVTQTPSHQVTQMGQEVILRCVPISNHLYFYWYRQILGQKVEFLVSFYNNEISEKSEIFDDQFSVERPDGSNFTLKIRSTKLEDSAMYFCASRETSVPYEQYFGPGTRLTVT.

The gene calls are TRBV7-8 and TRBJ2-1; 7 bases agree with TRBD2. After removal of 8 bases from V and 8 bases from J, the junction contained 15 bases not matched to a gene. The length of the CDR3 is 15 residues. Per germline, CDR1 SGHVS and CDR2 FQNEAQ. CDR3 coding DNA: TGTGCCAGCTACCCGCGGGACTATGTCGTAGATGAGCAGTTCTTC. Protein: CASYPRDYVVDEQFF.

In this sample, this clone turned up once. The V gene is TRBV15, the J gene TRBJ2-1, with 14 nucleotides matching TRBD2. The CDR3 length is 15 residues. Looked up from germline, CDR1 is LNHNV and CDR2 is YYDKDF (reference sequence). Losses at the gene ends were 3 bases for V and 12 bases for J; bases not matched to a gene: 7. The CDR3 spells CATSSRTSGRWRQFF. The DNA for the CDR3 is TGTGCCACCAGCAGCCGGACTAGCGGGAGGTGGAGGCAGTTCTTC.

This sequence joins TRBV29-1 and TRBJ1-3; the D gene is possibly TRBD1 (5 bases). Trimming took 4 bases from V and 9 from J, leaving 19 bases between them. The CDR3 consists of 14 residues. CDR1 SQVTM and CDR2 ANQGSEA come from the germline V gene. In nucleotides, the CDR3 is TGCAGCGTTGTTTGGACAATAGGAAAGGGCACCATATATTTT. It encodes CSVVWTIGKGTIYF. Combining the CDR3 with reference TRBV29-1 and TRBJ1-3 gives the whole variable domain SAVISQKPSRDICQRGTSLTIQCQVDSQVTMMFWYRQQPGQSLTLIATANQGSEATYESGFVIDKFPISRPNLTFSTLTVSNMSPEDSSIYLCSVVWTIGKGTIYFGEGSWLTVV.

The chain is built from TRBV11-3 and TRBJ2-7, with no clear D. Germline lookup yields CDR1 SGHNT and CDR2 YENEEA. The V gene lost 4 bases and the J gene lost 4 bases, with 5 bases spanning the gap. The CDR3 is made up of 11 amino acids. CDR3 in amino acids: CASSSVYEQYF. In DNA form, the CDR3 reads TGTGCCAGCAGCTCCGTTTACGAGCAGTACTTC.

V and J are TRBV19 and TRBJ1-1; perhaps TRBD1 as D (5 bases). This CDR3 has 14 amino acids. Germline V lookup: CDR1 LNHDA, CDR2 SQIVND (reference sequence). Trimming took 7 bases from V and 0 from J, leaving 12 bases between them. The CDR3 reads CASKAGPMNTEAFF. CDR3 coding DNA: TGTGCCAGTAAGGCAGGGCCCATGAACACTGAAGCTTTCTTT.

This sequence joins TRBV2 and TRBJ2-7; 8 bases line up with TRBD2. After removal of 4 bases from V and 2 bases from J, the junction contained 10 bases not matched to a gene. CDR3 length: 16 amino acids. The germline V gene encodes CDR1 SNHLY and CDR2 FYNNEI. The CDR3 region is CASSVYSGVGTYEQYF. The CDR3 nucleotides read TGTGCCAGCAGTGTTTATAGCGGGGTAGGAACCTACGAGCAGTACTTC.

V is TRBV5-4 and J is TRBJ2-7; maybe TRBD2 (5 bases). Per germline, CDR1 SGHNT and CDR2 YYREEE (reference sequence). CDR3 size: 15 residues. Trimming shortened V by 5 bases and J by 5 bases, and 20 bases separated the two germline ends. The CDR3 region is CASSQPTRERDEQYF. The CDR3 coding sequence is TGTGCCAGCAGTCAACCTACTAGGGAAAGGGACGAGCAGTACTTC.

The chain is built from TRBV29-1 and TRBJ2-7; a weak D match, TRBD1 (6 bases). The germline gives CDR1 SQVTM, CDR2 ANQGSEA. V was cut by 5 bases and J by 3 bases, with 14 bases left in between. This CDR3 comprises 13 residues. The chain's CDR3 is CSVSGQNGYEQYF. In DNA, the CDR3 is TGCAGCGTTTCGGGACAAAACGGCTACGAGCAGTACTTC.

The chain employs TRBV5-4 and TRBJ2-2, with D possibly TRBD2 on 5 matching bases. The germline V gene encodes CDR1 SGHNT and CDR2 YYREEE (reference sequence). Deletions cut 4 bases from V and 1 base from J, with 8 bases between. The CDR3 is 14 residues long. The CDR3 protein is CASSPSGNTGELFF. The CDR3 coding sequence is TGTGCCAGCAGCCCGAGCGGGAACACCGGGGAGCTGTTTTTT.

The V and J genes are TRBV5-1 and TRBJ2-7; 7 nucleotides align to TRBD1. The V and J ends lost 3 bases and 2 bases, in that order; junction bases with no gene match: 5. The germline V gene has CDR1 SGHRS and CDR2 YFSETQ. The CDR3 sequence is 14 residues long. The CDR3 region is CASSSSGTAYEQYF. DNA for the CDR3: TGCGCCAGCAGCTCTTCCGGGACAGCCTACGAGCAGTACTTC. The full variable domain, its missing parts supplied by reference TRBV5-1 and TRBJ2-7, is KAGVTQTPRYLIKTRGQQVTLSCSPISGHRSVSWYQQTPGQGLQFLFEYFSETQRNKGNFPGRFSGRQFSNSRSEMNVSTLELGDSALYLCASSSSGTAYEQYFGPGTRLTVT.

V and J are TRBV5-1 and TRBJ1-1; D may be TRBD1 (5 bases). CDR1 SGHRS and CDR2 YFSETQ come from the germline V gene. V shed 4 bases and J shed 4 bases, with 17 bases lying between them. This CDR3 has 15 amino acids. As DNA, the CDR3 is TGCGCCAGCAGCGGGCTGGGGCGCATAGGCACTGAAGCTTTCTTT. Protein product: CASSGLGRIGTEAFF. The full variable domain, with the rest looked up from reference TRBV5-1 and TRBJ1-1, is KAGVTQTPRYLIKTRGQQVTLSCSPISGHRSVSWYQQTPGQGLQFLFEYFSETQRNKGNFPGRFSGRQFSNSRSEMNVSTLELGDSALYLCASSGLGRIGTEAFFGQGTRLTVV.

In nucleotides, the CDR3 is TGTGCCAGCAGCGCCTCCCTAGCGGGAGGTCTCACCGGGGAGCTGTTTTTT. Amino acid sequence: CASSASLAGGLTGELFF. The rearrangement joins TRBV5-4 to TRBJ2-2; 11 nucleotides match TRBD2. Per the germline V gene, CDR1 is SGHNT and CDR2 is YYREEE (reference sequence). CDR3 length: 17 residues. V trimming: 4 bases; J trimming: 4 bases; junction bases outside the gene matches: 9. Full variable domain (rest looked up from reference TRBV5-4 and TRBJ2-2): ETGVTQSPTHLIKTRGQQVTLRCSSQSGHNTVSWYQQALGQGPQFIFQYYREEENGRGNFPPRFSGLQFPNYSSELNVNALELDDSALYLCASSASLAGGLTGELFFGEGSRLTVL.

In the case of this clone: The junction departs from the called germline gene at one end, perhaps through a read error. J is TRBJ1-4 and V is TRBV4-1, with D hard to call. This CDR3 contains 13 residues. Germline V gene lookup returns CDR1 MGHRA and CDR2 YSYEKL. This CDR3 reads CASRQGGNEKLFF. The DNA of the CDR3 is TGCGCCAGCAGGCAAGGAGGTAACGAAAAACTGTTTTTT.

The chain employs TRBV18 and TRBJ1-2, with D unclear. The CDR3 loop spans 14 amino acids. V shed 2 bases and J shed 1 base, with 8 bases lying between them. The germline CDR1 and CDR2 sequences are KGHSH and LQKENI. The CDR3 nucleotides are TGTGCCAGCTCACCAGGCAGGAATAACTATGGCTACACCTTC. Translation gives CASSPGRNNYGYTF.

Only one count was recorded for this clone. The V gene is TRBV7-2, the J gene TRBJ2-7; a possible D gene is TRBD2 (5 bases). V lost 5 bases, J lost 3 bases, and 14 bases lay in between. The germline V gene has CDR1 SGHTA and CDR2 FQGNSA. This CDR3 spans 14 amino acids. CDR3 in amino acids: CASSRRYRDYEQYF. CDR3 DNA sequence: TGTGCCAGCAGCCGGAGGTACAGAGACTACGAGCAGTACTTC.